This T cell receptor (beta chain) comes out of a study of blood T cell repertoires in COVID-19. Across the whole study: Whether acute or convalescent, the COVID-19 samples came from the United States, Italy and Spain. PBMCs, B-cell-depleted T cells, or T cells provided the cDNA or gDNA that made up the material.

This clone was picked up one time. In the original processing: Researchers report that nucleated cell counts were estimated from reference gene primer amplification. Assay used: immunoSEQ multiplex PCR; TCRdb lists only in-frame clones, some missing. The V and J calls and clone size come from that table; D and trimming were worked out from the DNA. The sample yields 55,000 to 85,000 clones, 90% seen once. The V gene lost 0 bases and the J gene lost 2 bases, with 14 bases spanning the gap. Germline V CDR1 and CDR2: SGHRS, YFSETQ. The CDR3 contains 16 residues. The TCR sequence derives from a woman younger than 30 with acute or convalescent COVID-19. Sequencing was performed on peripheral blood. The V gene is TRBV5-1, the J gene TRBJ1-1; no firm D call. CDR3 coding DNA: TGCGCCAGCAGCTTGGGAGCAGTGGGAGGAAACACTGAAGCTTTCTTT. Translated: CASSLGAVGGNTEAFF.